The rows below give T cell receptor beta chains drawn from one sample of a study of shared clonotypes between healthy human individuals. Assay used: immunoSEQ multiplex PCR; TCRdb lists only in-frame clones, some missing. The profile shows about 580,000 clones, roughly 98% of them singletons. The sequenced material came from naive CD8+ T cells sorted from blood. The receptors stem from a man between 25 and 39 years old in good health. The CDR3 runs from the conserved cysteine through the conserved F or W. A D gene is named only where the DNA matches it firmly. Only part of the rows carry a size: once, few, many, or a class if the clone is expanded.

abundance | j_gene | d_gene | v_gene | CDR3aa | CDR3nt
NA | TRBJ2-3 | NA | TRBV9 | CASSPTGSDTQYF | TGTGCCAGCAGCCCCACGGGCTCAGATACGCAGTATTTT
NA | TRBJ2-7 | NA | TRBV7-2 | CASSLSMGYYEQYF | TGTGCCAGCAGCTTATCTATGGGATACTACGAGCAGTACTTC
once | TRBJ2-7 | NA | TRBV2 | CASGSRYYEQYF | TGTGCCAGCGGGAGCAGATACTACGAGCAGTACTTC
NA | TRBJ2-7 | NA | TRBV7-9 | CASSNGGPITSYEQYF | TGTGCCAGCAGCAACGGGGGACCGATTACCTCCTACGAGCAGTACTTC
once | TRBJ2-1 | TRBD2 | TRBV18 | CASSPPELAGGYNEQFF | TGTGCCAGCTCACCACCGGAACTAGCGGGAGGCTACAATGAGCAGTTCTTC
NA | TRBJ1-4 | NA | TRBV29-1 | CSVLMGETGEKLFF | TGCAGCGTTCTTATGGGGGAGACCGGTGAAAAACTGTTTTTT
NA | TRBJ1-4 | TRBD1 | TRBV28 | CASSFQGAKLEKLFF | TGTGCCAGCAGTTTTCAGGGGGCGAAACTCGAAAAACTGTTTTTT
NA | TRBJ2-2 | TRBD1 | TRBV27 | CASSFSGGPTGELFF | TGTGCCAGCAGTTTCTCAGGGGGCCCCACCGGGGAGCTGTTTTTT
NA | TRBJ2-1 | TRBD2 | TRBV4-1 | CASSQDVAGYNEQFF | TGCGCCAGCAGCCAAGATGTAGCGGGGTACAATGAGCAGTTCTTC
NA | TRBJ1-2 | TRBD1 | TRBV2 | CASSPGQGNLYGYTF | TGTGCCAGTTCGCCGGGACAGGGAAACCTATATGGCTACACCTTC
NA | TRBJ1-3 | NA | TRBV30 | CAWRGGSGNTIYF | TGTGCCTGGAGGGGTGGCTCTGGAAACACCATATATTTT
NA | TRBJ1-1 | TRBD1 | TRBV10-3 | CAISAGDRVTEAFF | TGTGCCATCAGTGCGGGGGACAGGGTCACTGAAGCTTTCTTT
NA | TRBJ1-1 | NA | TRBV30 | CAWSAGTRGATEAFF | TGTGCCTGGAGTGCCGGGACTCGGGGAGCCACTGAAGCTTTCTTT
NA | TRBJ2-1 | NA | TRBV4-1 | CASSQGGPYNEQFF | TGCGCCAGCAGCCAAGGGGGCCCTTACAATGAGCAGTTCTTC
NA | TRBJ2-7 | NA | TRBV11-2 | CASSLVGSYEQYF | TGTGCCAGCAGCTTAGTCGGCTCCTACGAGCAGTACTTC
NA | TRBJ2-7 | NA | TRBV19 | CASSIAPSSYEQYF | TGTGCCAGTAGTATCGCCCCCAGCTCCTACGAGCAGTACTTC
NA | TRBJ2-6 | NA | TRBV11-2 | CASSLTGEGVETNVLTF | TGTGCCAGCAGCTTAACGGGGGAAGGAGTTGAAACCAACGTCCTGACTTTC
NA | TRBJ2-7 | NA | TRBV6-1 | CASRTQGTYEQYF | TGTGCCAGCAGAACACAGGGAACGTACGAGCAGTACTTC
NA | TRBJ1-1 | TRBD1 | TRBV29-1 | CSVEVPTGQKYTEAFF | TGCAGCGTTGAAGTCCCAACGGGACAGAAGTACACTGAAGCTTTCTTT
NA | TRBJ1-5 | TRBD1 | TRBV28 | CASRRGQRGDQPQHF | TGTGCCAGCAGGAGGGGACAGCGGGGGGATCAGCCCCAGCATTTT
NA | TRBJ2-1 | TRBD1 | TRBV5-4 | CASSLQGQGPAYNEQFF | TGTGCCAGCAGCTTACAAGGACAGGGCCCTGCCTACAATGAGCAGTTCTTC
NA | TRBJ1-5 | NA | TRBV5-5 | CASSLAGGGNQPQHF | TGTGCCAGCAGCTTGGCGGGGGGTGGCAATCAGCCCCAGCATTTT
once | TRBJ2-5 | NA | TRBV11-2 | CASSPRGMDAYQETQYF | TGTGCCAGCAGCCCAAGGGGGATGGACGCATACCAAGAGACCCAGTACTTC
NA | TRBJ2-1 | NA | TRBV5-1 | CASSLGPSYNEQFF | TGCGCCAGCAGCTTGGGTCCCTCCTACAATGAGCAGTTCTTC
NA | TRBJ2-7 | TRBD1 | TRBV27 | CASRPGQLVYEQYF | TGTGCCAGCCGCCCGGGACAGCTCGTCTACGAGCAGTACTTC
NA | TRBJ2-3 | TRBD2 | TRBV4-1 | CASSQGAGGIVSTDTQYF | TGCGCCAGCAGCCAAGGGGCGGGAGGCATTGTTAGCACAGATACGCAGTATTTT
NA | TRBJ2-1 | NA | TRBV27 | CASSKLAIGNEQFF | TGTGCCAGCAGTAAATTAGCAATAGGCAATGAGCAGTTCTTC
NA | TRBJ2-1 | TRBD2 | TRBV28 | CASSPPLAGGGNEQFF | TGTGCCAGCAGCCCCCCCCTAGCGGGAGGCGGCAATGAGCAGTTCTTC
NA | TRBJ1-2 | NA | TRBV29-1 | CSVEAPELLGYTF | TGCAGCGTTGAAGCCCCAGAGCTCTTGGGCTACACCTTC
once | TRBJ2-1 | NA | TRBV7-9 | CASSSPTGHNEQFF | TGTGCCAGCAGCTCGCCTACGGGACACAATGAGCAGTTCTTC
NA | TRBJ2-5 | TRBD2 | TRBV4-1 | CASSHFLGEGSETQYF | TGCGCCAGCAGCCACTTTTTGGGGGAGGGCTCTGAGACCCAGTACTTC
NA | TRBJ2-2 | NA | TRBV27 | CASSIQPGTLVGELFF | TGTGCCAGCAGTATTCAGCCCGGGACATTGGTCGGGGAGCTGTTTTTT
NA | TRBJ2-7 | TRBD2 | TRBV27 | CASSRLAGPDEQYF | TGTGCCAGCAGTCGACTAGCGGGGCCCGACGAGCAGTACTTC
NA | TRBJ2-1 | NA | TRBV7-8 | CASSLANPYNEQFF | TGTGCCAGCAGCTTAGCGAATCCCTACAATGAGCAGTTCTTC
NA | TRBJ2-1 | NA | TRBV4-1 | CASSQAYGTPEQFF | TGCGCCAGCAGCCAAGCCTACGGGACTCCCGAGCAGTTCTTC
NA | TRBJ2-7 | NA | TRBV7-9 | CASSRENSYEQYF | TGTGCCAGCAGCCGAGAAAACTCCTACGAGCAGTACTTC
NA | TRBJ2-1 | TRBD1 | TRBV27 | CASSETGGNWNEQFF | TGTGCCAGCAGTGAGACAGGGGGAAACTGGAATGAGCAGTTCTTC
NA | TRBJ2-1 | NA | TRBV9 | CASSVEGDYHNEQFF | TGTGCCAGCAGCGTAGAGGGGGACTACCACAATGAGCAGTTCTTC
NA | TRBJ2-5 | TRBD2 | TRBV25-1 | CASSESRLAESQETQYF | TGTGCCAGCAGTGAATCCCGACTAGCAGAAAGCCAAGAGACCCAGTACTTC
few | TRBJ2-3 | NA | TRBV27 | CASSFSDTQYF | TGTGCCAGCAGTTTTTCAGATACGCAGTATTTT
NA | TRBJ1-2 | NA | TRBV29-1 | CSAEGYYGYTF | TGCAGCGCCGAGGGATACTATGGCTACACCTTC
NA | TRBJ2-2 | NA | TRBV4-1 | CASSQITLGLNTGELFF | TGCGCCAGCAGCCAAATCACCCTAGGCCTGAACACCGGGGAGCTGTTTTTT
few | TRBJ1-2 | TRBD1 | TRBV9 | CASSTDRDGYTF | TGTGCCAGCAGCACGGACAGGGATGGCTACACCTTC
NA | TRBJ1-1 | NA | TRBV4-3 | CASTPRGVTTEAFF | TGCGCCAGCACGCCACGGGGGGTGACCACTGAAGCTTTCTTT
NA | TRBJ2-2 | TRBD2 | TRBV18 | CASSPKTSGLMNTGELFF | TGTGCCAGCTCACCTAAAACTAGCGGGCTTATGAACACCGGGGAGCTGTTTTTT
NA | TRBJ2-2 | NA | TRBV27 | CASIRKGRHGELFF | TGTGCCAGCATTCGAAAAGGGAGACACGGGGAGCTGTTTTTT
NA | TRBJ1-2 | TRBD1 | TRBV27 | CASSFGTGYGYTF | TGTGCCAGCAGTTTCGGGACAGGCTATGGCTACACCTTC
NA | TRBJ1-1 | NA | TRBV19 | CASSTSGWTEAFF | TGTGCCAGTAGTACGAGCGGGTGGACTGAAGCTTTCTTT